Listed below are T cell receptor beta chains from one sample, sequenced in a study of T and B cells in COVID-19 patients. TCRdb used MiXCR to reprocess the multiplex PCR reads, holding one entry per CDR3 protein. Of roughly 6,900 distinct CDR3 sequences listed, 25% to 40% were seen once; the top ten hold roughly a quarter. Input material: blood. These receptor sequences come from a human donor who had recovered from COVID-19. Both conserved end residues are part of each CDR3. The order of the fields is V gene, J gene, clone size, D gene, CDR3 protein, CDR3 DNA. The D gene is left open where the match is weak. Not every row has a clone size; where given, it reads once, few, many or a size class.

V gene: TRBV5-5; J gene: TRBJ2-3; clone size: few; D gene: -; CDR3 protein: CASSLGNTDTQYF; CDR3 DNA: TGTGCCAGCAGCTTGGGGAACACAGATACGCAGTATTTT
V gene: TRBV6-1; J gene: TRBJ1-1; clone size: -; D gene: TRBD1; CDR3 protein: CAGTGSLHTEAFF; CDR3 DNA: TGTGCCGGGACAGGCAGCCTCCACACTGAAGCTTTCTTT
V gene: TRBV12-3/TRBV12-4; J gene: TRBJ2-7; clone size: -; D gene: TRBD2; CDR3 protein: CASSLGRERVEQYF; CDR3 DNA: TGTGCCAGCAGTTTAGGGCGGGAGAGGGTCGAGCAGTACTTC
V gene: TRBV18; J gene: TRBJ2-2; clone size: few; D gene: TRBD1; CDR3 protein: CASSPTGQGPRWELFF; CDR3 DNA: TGTGCCAGCTCACCAACGGGACAGGGCCCCCGCTGGGAGCTGTTTTTT
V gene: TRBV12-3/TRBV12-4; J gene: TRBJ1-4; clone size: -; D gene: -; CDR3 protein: CASSLGQFNGREKLFF; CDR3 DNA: TGTGCCAGCAGTCTAGGACAGTTTAATGGCCGCGAAAAACTGTTTTTT
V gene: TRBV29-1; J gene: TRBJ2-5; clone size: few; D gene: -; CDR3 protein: CSVDGARGVRGGPGETQYF; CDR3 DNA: TGCAGCGTTGATGGGGCCAGGGGAGTGCGAGGGGGGCCGGGGGAGACCCAGTACTTC
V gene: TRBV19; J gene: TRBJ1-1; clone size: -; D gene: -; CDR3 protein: CASRNNGVNTEALF; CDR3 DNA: TGTGCCAGTAGAAACAACGGAGTGAACACTGAAGCTCTCTTT
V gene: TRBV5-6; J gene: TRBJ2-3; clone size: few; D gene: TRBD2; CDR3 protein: CASSSRLAGLTDTQYF; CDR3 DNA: TGTGCCAGCAGCTCCAGACTAGCGGGGCTCACAGATACGCAGTATTTT
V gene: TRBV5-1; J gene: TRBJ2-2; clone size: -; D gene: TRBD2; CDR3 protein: CASSHPGLAGNTGELFF; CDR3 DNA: TGCGCCAGCAGCCACCCAGGACTAGCGGGAAACACCGGGGAGCTGTTTTTT
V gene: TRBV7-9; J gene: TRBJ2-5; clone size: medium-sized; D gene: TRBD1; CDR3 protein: CASSLGQGSPQETQYF; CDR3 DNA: TGTGCCAGCAGCCTCGGACAGGGTAGTCCCCAAGAGACCCAGTACTTC
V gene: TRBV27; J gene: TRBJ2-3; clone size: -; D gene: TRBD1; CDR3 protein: CASSHRQGLTDTQYF; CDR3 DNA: TGTGCCAGCAGTCACCGACAGGGCCTCACAGATACGCAGTATTTT
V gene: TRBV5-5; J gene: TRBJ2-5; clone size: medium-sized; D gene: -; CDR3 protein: CASSPAAGPQETQYF; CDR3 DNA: TGTGCCAGCAGCCCCGCCGCAGGTCCACAAGAGACCCAGTACTTC
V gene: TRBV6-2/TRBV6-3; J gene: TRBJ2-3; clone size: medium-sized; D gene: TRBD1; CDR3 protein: CASSRGQGELYTDTQYF; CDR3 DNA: TGTGCCAGCAGTAGGGGACAGGGGGAACTCTACACAGATACGCAGTATTTT
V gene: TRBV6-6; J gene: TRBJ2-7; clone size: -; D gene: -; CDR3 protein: CASRASYEQYF; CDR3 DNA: TGTGCCAGCAGGGCAAGCTACGAGCAGTACTTC
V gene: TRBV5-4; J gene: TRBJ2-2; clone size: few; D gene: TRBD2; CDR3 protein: CASSPVTSGGNTGELFF; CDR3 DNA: TGTGCCAGCAGCCCTGTGACTAGCGGGGGAAACACCGGGGAGCTGTTTTTT
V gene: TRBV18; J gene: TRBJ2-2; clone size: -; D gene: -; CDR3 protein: CASSPAHSGELFF; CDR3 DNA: TGTGCCAGCTCACCAGCTCACTCCGGGGAGCTGTTTTTT
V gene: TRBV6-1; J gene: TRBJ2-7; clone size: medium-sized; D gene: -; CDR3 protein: CASTHTSSYEQYF; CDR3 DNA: TGTGCCAGCACCCACACGAGCTCCTACGAGCAGTACTTC
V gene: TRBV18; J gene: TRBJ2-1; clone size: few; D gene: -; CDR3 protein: CASSPSRVDNEQFF; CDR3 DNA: TGTGCCAGCTCACCATCTCGGGTTGACAATGAGCAGTTCTTC
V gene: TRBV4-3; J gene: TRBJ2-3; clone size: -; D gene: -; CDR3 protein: CASRPSGADTQYF; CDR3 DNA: TGCGCCAGCAGGCCTTCGGGGGCGGATACGCAGTATTTT
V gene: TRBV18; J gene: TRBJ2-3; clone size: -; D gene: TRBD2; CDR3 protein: CASSPRSSLAGSRDTQYF; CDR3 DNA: TGTGCCAGCTCACCACGATCAAGTTTAGCGGGGAGTCGAGATACGCAGTATTTT
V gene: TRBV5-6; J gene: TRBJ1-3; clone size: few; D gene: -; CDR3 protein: CASSALGGGSISFLASSGNTIYF; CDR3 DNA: TGTGCCAGCAGCGCTTTAGGTGGGGGTTCAATATCCTTCCTCGCGTCCTCTGGAAACACCATATATTTT
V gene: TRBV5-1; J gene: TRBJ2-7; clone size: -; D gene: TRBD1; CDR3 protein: CASSQAGTGISYEQYF; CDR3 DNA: TGCGCCAGCAGCCAGGCCGGGACAGGTATTTCCTACGAGCAGTACTTC
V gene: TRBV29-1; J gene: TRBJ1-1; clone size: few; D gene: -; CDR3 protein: CSGDGPNTEAFF; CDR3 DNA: TGCAGTGGCGACGGTCCGAACACTGAAGCTTTCTTT
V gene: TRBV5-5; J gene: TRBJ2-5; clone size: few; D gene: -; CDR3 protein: CASSLGEPQYF; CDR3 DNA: TGTGCCAGCAGCTTGGGAGAGCCCCAGTACTTC
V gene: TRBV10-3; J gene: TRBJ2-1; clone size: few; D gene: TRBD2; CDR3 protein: CAISVAGGANEQFF; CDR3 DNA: TGTGCCATCAGCGTAGCGGGGGGGGCTAATGAGCAGTTCTTC
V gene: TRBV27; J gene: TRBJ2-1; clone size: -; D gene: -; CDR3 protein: CASSINWAVIESNEQFF; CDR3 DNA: TGTGCCAGCAGTATCAATTGGGCCGTGATTGAGTCCAATGAGCAGTTCTTC
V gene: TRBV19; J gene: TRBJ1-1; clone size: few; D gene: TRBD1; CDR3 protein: CASSMGQSNTEAFF; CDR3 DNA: TGTGCCAGTAGTATGGGACAGTCGAACACTGAAGCTTTCTTT
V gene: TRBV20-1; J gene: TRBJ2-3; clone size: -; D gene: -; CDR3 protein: CSASRQLTDTQYF; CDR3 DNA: TGCAGTGCTTCCCGACAGCTCACAGATACGCAGTATTTT
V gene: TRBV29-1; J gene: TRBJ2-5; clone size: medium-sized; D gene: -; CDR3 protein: CSVGYYDQYF; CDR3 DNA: TGCAGCGTCGGTTATTACGACCAGTACTTC
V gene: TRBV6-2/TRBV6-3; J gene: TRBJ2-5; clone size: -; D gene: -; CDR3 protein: CASISSGWGETQYF; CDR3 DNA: TGTGCCAGCATTTCAAGCGGGTGGGGGGAGACCCAGTACTTC
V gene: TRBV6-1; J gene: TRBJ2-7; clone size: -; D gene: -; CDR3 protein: CASSRGTDNSYEQYF; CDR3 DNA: TGTGCCAGCAGTCGAGGGACGGACAACTCCTACGAGCAGTACTTC
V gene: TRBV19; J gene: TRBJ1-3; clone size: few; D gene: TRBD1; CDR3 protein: CASSIRGTGGKIKAGNTIYF; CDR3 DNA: TGTGCCAGTAGTATTCGCGGGACAGGGGGCAAGATCAAGGCTGGAAACACCATATATTTT
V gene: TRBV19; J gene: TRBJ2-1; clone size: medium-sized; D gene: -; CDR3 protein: CASSSLDRATGGGWVDEQFF; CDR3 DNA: TGTGCCAGTAGTAGCCTTGACAGGGCCACCGGCGGGGGGTGGGTGGATGAGCAGTTCTTC
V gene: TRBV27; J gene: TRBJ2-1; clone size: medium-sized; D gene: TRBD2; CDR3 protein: CASRSGLASSGQFF; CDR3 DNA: TGTGCCAGCAGGTCTGGACTAGCCTCGTCGGGGCAGTTCTTC
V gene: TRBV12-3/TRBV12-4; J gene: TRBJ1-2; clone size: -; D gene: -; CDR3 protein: CATAGEIYGYTF; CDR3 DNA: TGTGCCACCGCCGGGGAAATCTATGGCTACACCTTC
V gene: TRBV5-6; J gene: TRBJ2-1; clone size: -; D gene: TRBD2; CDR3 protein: CASSLLSGGPSEQFF; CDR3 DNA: TGTGCCAGCAGCTTACTTAGCGGGGGGCCCAGTGAGCAGTTCTTC
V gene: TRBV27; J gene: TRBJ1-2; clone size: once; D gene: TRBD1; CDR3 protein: CASSLYRGEGYTF; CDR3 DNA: TGTGCCAGCAGTTTGTACAGGGGGGAAGGCTACACCTTC
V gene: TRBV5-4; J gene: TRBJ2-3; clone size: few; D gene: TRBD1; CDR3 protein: CASSQRTGKSTDTQYF; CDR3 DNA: TGTGCCAGCAGCCAGAGGACAGGGAAAAGCACAGATACGCAGTATTTT
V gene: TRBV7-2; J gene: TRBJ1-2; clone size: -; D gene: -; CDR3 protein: CASSPAWGYGYTF; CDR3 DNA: TGTGCCAGCAGCCCCGCCTGGGGGTATGGCTACACCTTC
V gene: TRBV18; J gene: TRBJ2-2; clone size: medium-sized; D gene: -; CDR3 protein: CASSPSGELFF; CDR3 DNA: TGTGCCAGCTCACCATCCGGGGAGCTGTTTTTT
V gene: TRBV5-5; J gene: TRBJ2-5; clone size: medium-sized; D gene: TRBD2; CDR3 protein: CASSLSGGVETQYF; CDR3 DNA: TGTGCCAGCAGCCTAAGCGGGGGGGTGGAGACCCAGTACTTC
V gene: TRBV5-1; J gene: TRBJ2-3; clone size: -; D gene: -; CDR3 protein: CASSYMSADTQYF; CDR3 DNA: TGCGCCAGCAGCTACATGAGCGCAGATACGCAGTATTTT
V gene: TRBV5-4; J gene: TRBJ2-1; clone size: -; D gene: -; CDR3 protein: CASSLRLAPNEQFF; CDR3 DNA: TGTGCCAGCAGCTTGAGGCTAGCCCCCAATGAGCAGTTCTTC
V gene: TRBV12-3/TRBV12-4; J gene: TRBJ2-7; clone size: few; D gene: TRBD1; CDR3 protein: CASSLGQGYEQYF; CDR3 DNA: TGTGCCAGCAGTTTAGGACAGGGGTACGAGCAGTACTTC
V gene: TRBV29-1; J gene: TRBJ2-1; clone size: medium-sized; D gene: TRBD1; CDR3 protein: CSVDKTGSNEQFF; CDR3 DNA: TGCAGCGTTGACAAGACAGGGAGCAATGAGCAGTTCTTC
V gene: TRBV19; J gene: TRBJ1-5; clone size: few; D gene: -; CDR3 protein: CASSRTVHQPQHF; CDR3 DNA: TGTGCCAGTAGCCGGACGGTCCATCAGCCCCAGCATTTT
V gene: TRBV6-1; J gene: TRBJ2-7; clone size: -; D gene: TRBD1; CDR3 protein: CASSRGQGIYEQYF; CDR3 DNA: TGTGCCAGCAGTAGGGGACAGGGAATTTACGAGCAGTACTTC
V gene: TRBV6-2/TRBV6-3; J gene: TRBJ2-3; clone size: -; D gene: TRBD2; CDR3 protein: CASSYLGLADHSTDTQYF; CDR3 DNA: TGTGCCAGCAGTTACTTAGGACTAGCGGACCATAGCACAGATACGCAGTATTTT
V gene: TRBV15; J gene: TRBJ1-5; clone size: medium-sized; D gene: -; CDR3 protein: CATSPSGVTQPQHF; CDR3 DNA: TGTGCCACCAGCCCGTCGGGGGTAACTCAGCCCCAGCATTTT
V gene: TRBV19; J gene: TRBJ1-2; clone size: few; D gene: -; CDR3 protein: CASSMRTGNYGYTF; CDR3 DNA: TGTGCCAGTAGTATGAGGACGGGAAACTATGGCTACACCTTC
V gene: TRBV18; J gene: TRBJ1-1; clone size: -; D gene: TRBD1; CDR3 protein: CASSPHRGNTEAFF; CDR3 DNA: TGTGCCAGCTCACCCCACAGGGGCAACACTGAAGCTTTCTTT